Presented here are 14 T cell receptor beta chains from one specimen sequenced in a study of blood T cell repertoires in COVID-19. Measured with immunoSEQ multiplex PCR; TCRdb has only the in-frame clones, and not every one. Counted here are around 270,000 clones, about 87% occurring once; the ten biggest clones make up around 3.1%. The sequencing sample was made of PBMCs or T cells enriched from blood (not recorded which). The origin of the receptors is a woman aged 40 to 49 who had been exposed to COVID-19.

This rearrangement joins TRBV7-6 to TRBJ1-1; possibly TRBD1 for D (6 bases). The germline V gene has CDR1 SGHVS and CDR2 FNYEAQ. CDR3 length: 15 residues. V gave up 6 bases and J gave up 1 base, with 15 bases separating them. The CDR3 nucleotides read TGTGCCAGCAGTCCCTCGAGGGGGAGGAACACTGAAGCTTTCTTT. Translating it yields CASSPSRGRNTEAFF.

Points on this clone: Compared with germline, one end of the junction differs, possibly owing to a read error. The chain couples TRBV7-2 to TRBJ2-1; tentative D call: TRBD2 (5 bases). The CDR3 is 11 amino acids. The germline CDR1 and CDR2 sequences are SGHTA and FQGNSA. CDR3 region: CASSLGYFGVF. The CDR3 DNA reads as TGTGCCAGCAGCTTAGGGTATTTCGGGGTCTTC.

The V and J genes are TRBV15 and TRBJ1-1, with D unclear. V was shortened by 0 bases and J by 7 bases, with 12 bases between the two germline ends. Per the germline V gene, CDR1 is LNHNV and CDR2 is YYDKDF (reference sequence). The CDR3 spans 14 residues. Here the CDR3 reads CATSRDRVTLEAFF. DNA for the CDR3: TGTGCCACCAGCAGAGATCGGGTTACTCTTGAAGCTTTCTTT.

The chain couples TRBV6-4 to TRBJ2-2, with D possibly being TRBD2 (5 bases). Germline V gene sequence: CDR1 MRHNA, CDR2 SNTAGT. With 2 bases removed from V and 4 bases from J, the gap between germline ends came to 5 bases. This CDR3 comprises 13 residues. The CDR3 region has the DNA TGTGCCAGCAGTGACGGGAGCACCGGGGAGCTGTTTTTT. This encodes CASSDGSTGELFF.

This clone was counted a single time. This rearrangement joins TRBV19 to TRBJ2-3; perhaps TRBD2 as D (6 bases). The CDR3 loop spans 16 amino acids. Trimming removed 3 bases from V and 3 bases from J, with 16 bases in between. Germline CDR1 and CDR2: LNHDA and SQIVND (reference sequence). CDR3 amino acids: CASSMSEGRTTDTQYF. The CDR3 DNA sequence: TGTGCCAGTAGTATGTCGGAGGGGCGGACAACAGATACGCAGTATTTT. The complete variable domain, with remaining parts taken from reference TRBV19 and TRBJ2-3, reads DGGITQSPKYLFRKEGQNVTLSCEQNLNHDAMYWYRQDPGQGLRLIYYSQIVNDFQKGDIAEGYSVSREKKESFPLTVTSAQKNPTAFYLCASSMSEGRTTDTQYFGPGTRLTVL.

CDR3 sequence (DNA): TGTGCCAGCCCTTTACAGGTTCACCACACCCAGGGCAACTATGGCTACACCTTC. Its protein is CASPLQVHHTQGNYGYTF. The chain has TRBV5-8 and TRBJ1-2, with D maybe TRBD1 (5 bases). Germline loops: CDR1 SGHTS, CDR2 YDEGEE. The V gene lost 7 bases and the J gene lost 2 bases, with 27 bases spanning the gap. The CDR3 has 18 residues. Full variable domain (remainder filled in from reference TRBV5-8 and TRBJ1-2): EAGVTQSPTHLIKTRGQQATLRCSPISGHTSVYWYQQALGLGLQFLLWYDEGEERNRGNFPPRFSGRQFPNYSSELNVNALELEDSALYLCASPLQVHHTQGNYGYTFGSGTRLTVV.

This clone was counted a few times. The V call is TRBV19, the J call TRBJ1-2, with no clear D. Trimming cost V 4 bases and J 13 bases, with 16 bases left between them. Germline V gene sequence: CDR1 LNHDA, CDR2 SQIVND (reference sequence). The CDR3 length is 12 residues. The CDR3 spells CASSTSGPRGTF. As DNA, the CDR3 is TGTGCCAGTAGTACCTCGGGTCCTCGGGGCACCTTC.

The chain employs TRBV5-6 and TRBJ1-2, with TRBD1 matching over 8 bases. The CDR3 covers 15 residues. The germline gives CDR1 SGHDT, CDR2 YYEEEE. After removal of 2 bases from V and 1 base from J, the junction contained 4 bases not matched to a gene. Here the CDR3 DNA reads TGTGCCAGCAGCTTATTTGACAGGGGTAACTATGGCTACACCTTC. It is translated as CASSLFDRGNYGYTF.

J is TRBJ1-6 and V is TRBV30; D possibly corresponds to TRBD1 (5 bases). In germline, CDR1 is GTSNPN, CDR2 SVGIG (reference sequence). With 6 bases removed from V and 6 bases from J, the gap between germline ends came to 12 bases. This CDR3 spans 13 amino acids. CDR3 nucleotides: TGTGCCTGCCAAAGGGGTGGTAATTCACCCCTCCACTTT. Translating it yields CACQRGGNSPLHF. Looking up the rest from reference TRBV30 and TRBJ1-6 gives the full variable domain: SQTIHQWPATLVQPVGSPLSLECTVEGTSNPNLYWYRQAAGRGLQLLFYSVGIGQISSEVPQNLSASRPQDRQFILSSKKLLLSDSGFYLCACQRGGNSPLHFGNGTRLTVT.

The V and J genes are TRBV15 and TRBJ1-5, with TRBD1 matching over 7 bases. CDR3 length equals 19 residues. Per the germline V gene, CDR1 is LNHNV and CDR2 is YYDKDF (reference sequence). V shed 4 bases and J 7 bases; nucleotides not matched to a gene: 22. CDR3 in amino acids: CATSTEEEGTALDGQPQHF. The CDR3 coding sequence is TGTGCCACCAGCACAGAAGAGGAAGGGACAGCTCTAGACGGGCAGCCCCAGCATTTT.

The chain joins TRBV18 to TRBJ1-1; no clear D gene. Germline V lookup: CDR1 KGHSH, CDR2 LQKENI. The CDR3 length is 13 residues. The ends were cut back, 2 bases at V and 1 base at J, with 5 bases in the middle. As DNA, the CDR3 is TGTGCCAGCTCACCAAGCAAGAACACTGAAGCTTTCTTT. Its translation: CASSPSKNTEAFF.

V and J are TRBV6-5 and TRBJ2-5; D ambiguous. The CDR3 length is 13 residues. Germline V lookup: CDR1 MNHEY, CDR2 SVGAGI. V was shortened by 2 bases and J by 5 bases, with 9 bases between the two germline ends. The CDR3 nucleotides read TGTGCCAGCAGTTACACGGGTAGCGAGACCCAGTACTTC. It translates to CASSYTGSETQYF.

The rearrangement uses TRBV24-1 and TRBJ2-2; the match to TRBD1 covers 7 bases. The CDR3 is made up of 15 amino acids. V lost 5 bases to trimming and J lost 4 bases; unmatched junction nucleotides: 6. Germline V gives CDR1 KGHDR, CDR2 SFDVKD. CDR3 residues: CATSGSTGLTGELFF. The CDR3 coding sequence is TGTGCCACCAGTGGCTCGACAGGGCTCACCGGGGAGCTGTTTTTT.

The chain carries TRBV11-2 and TRBJ2-7; D is undetermined. The CDR3 sequence is 13 residues long. Per the germline V gene, CDR1 is SGHAT and CDR2 is FQNNGV. The V and J ends lost 0 bases and 3 bases respectively, with 6 bases between them. CDR3 DNA sequence: TGTGCCAGCAGCTTAGATCAGGACTACGAGCAGTACGTC. Residues: CASSLDQDYEQYV.